Below, one T cell receptor beta chain is given with its context. The record originates from a study of blood T cell repertoires in COVID-19. Study-level background: Both acute and convalescent COVID-19 samples were obtained from the United States, Italy and Spain. Sources were T cells, B-cell-depleted T cells, or PBMCs; the material itself was cDNA or gDNA.

With V trimmed by 5 bases and J by 4 bases, 4 bases remained unmatched. CDR3 length equals 13 residues. Germline-derived CDR1 and CDR2 are MNHEY and SVGAGI. The authors' processing: Amplification of reference gene primers provided the estimated nucleated cell counts. TCRdb's table, derived via immunoSEQ multiplex PCR, lists solely in-frame clones and lacks some. The D gene and trimming were derived from the DNA, and the V and J assignments and clone size from that table. The sample consists of approximately 200,000 clones, more than 75% of them appearing once. This rearrangement joins TRBV6-5 to TRBJ2-5; 7 bases match TRBD2. Input material: peripheral blood. This receptor was obtained from a man aged 40-49 years with acute or convalescent COVID-19. The CDR3 sequence is CASSPWGGETQYF. Here the CDR3 DNA reads TGTGCCAGCAGTCCCTGGGGGGGAGAGACCCAGTACTTC.